This T cell receptor beta chain was identified during a study of cytomegalovirus exposure and HLA in healthy donors. Findings and limits, study-wide: Researchers counted around 150 TCR beta chains as cytomegalovirus-associated.

Donors counted as nominally healthy when sampled, yet unrecorded immune exposures were likely. Trimming cost V 2 bases and J 2 bases, with 12 bases left between them. The CDR3 length is 15 residues. Germline CDR1 SEHNR, CDR2 FQNEAQ (reference sequence). Use of 60 Vbeta and 13 Jbeta primers characterized the PCR. Assay used: immunoSEQ multiplex PCR; TCRdb lists only in-frame clones, some missing. The sample lists 120,000 or so clones, over 70% occurring once. As to this clone: Its target is not known.

Sequenced: PBMCs. This clonotype originated in a man in his forties in good health and CMV-seropositive. The genes are TRBV7-9 and TRBJ1-2; D may be TRBD1 (6 bases). CDR3 nucleotide sequence: TGTGCCAGCAGCTTAAGTTTGGACAGAAACTATGGCTACACCTTC. Protein: CASSLSLDRNYGYTF. Full variable domain (missing parts from reference TRBV7-9 and TRBJ1-2): DTGVSQNPRHKITKRGQNVTFRCDPISEHNRLYWYRQTLGQGPEFLTYFQNEAQLEKSRLLSDRFSAERPKGSFSTLEIQRTEQGDSAMYLCASSLSLDRNYGYTFGSGTRLTVV.